These 22 T cell receptor beta chains were all obtained from the same sample, sequenced in a study of blood T cells in healthy people across ages. Combining a sample-barcoded 5' primer with a J-beta primer mix, a second PCR ran for roughly 7 to 12 cycles. TCRdb recomputed calls from the 5' RACE reads with MiXCR, one row per CDR3 protein. This table holds around 990,000 distinct CDR3 sequences, roughly a quarter found once. The sample was also reused in another study, on T cells of mothers and their children.

The material sequenced was blood. The receptors here all came from a girl aged 2 to 9 in good health.

Note on this clonotype: The germline gene is not matched at one end of the junction; a read error may be the cause. CDR3 amino acids: CAGSSPGGTDEAFF. The CDR3 nucleotides are TGTGCCGGCAGTTCCCCCGGGGGGACAGATGAAGCTTTCTTT. The V call is TRBV28, the J call TRBJ1-1, with TRBD1 matching over 7 bases. Germline CDR1 MDHEN, CDR2 SYDVKM. The CDR3 spans 14 residues.

The chain uses TRBV9 and TRBJ1-6, with D unresolved. Looked up from germline, CDR1 is SGDLS and CDR2 is YYNGEE. Trimming cost V 7 bases and J 6 bases, with 11 bases left between them. This CDR3 contains 13 residues. DNA for the CDR3: TGTGCCAGCCGCAGTCCTTTTAATTCACCCCTCCACTTT. The encoded protein is CASRSPFNSPLHF.

This clonotype appeared a few times. An end of the junction differs from the germline gene, which may be a read error. The chain has TRBV15 and TRBJ2-5; 8 bases map to TRBD1. This CDR3 is built from 14 residues. CDR1 and CDR2 (germline): LNHNV, YYDKDF (reference sequence). Here the CDR3 DNA reads TGCGCCACCAGCACACCCGACAGGGGAGAGACCCAGTACTTC. As protein: CATSTPDRGETQYF.

This clonotype has a handful of counts. The chain combines TRBV4-1 with TRBJ2-1; D call uncertain. The germline V and J ends were trimmed by 1 base and 4 bases, with 17 bases remaining between them. CDR1 and CDR2 from the germline V gene are MGHRA and YSYEKL. The CDR3 is made up of 17 amino acids. As DNA, the CDR3 is TGCGCCAGCAGCCAAGGAAGTGTGGATGGTGGATACAATGAGCAGTTCTTC. Amino acid sequence: CASSQGSVDGGYNEQFF.

The rearrangement uses TRBV19 and TRBJ2-1, with 8 bases aligning to TRBD1. Germline V lookup: CDR1 LNHDA, CDR2 SQIVND (reference sequence). J was trimmed by 4 bases and V by 3 bases; bases with no gene match: 2. The CDR3 is made up of 14 amino acids. CDR3 nucleotide sequence: TGTGCCAGTAGTATGACAGGGGAATACAATGAGCAGTTCTTC. Encoded protein: CASSMTGEYNEQFF.

This clonotype was seen only a few times. The chain joins TRBV7-2 to TRBJ2-3; weak D call: TRBD1 (5 bases). The length of the CDR3 is 15 residues. CDR1 and CDR2 from the germline V gene are SGHTA and FQGNSA. Trimming took 1 base from V and 7 from J, leaving 15 bases between them. CDR3 amino acids: CASSLEGAGGYTQYF. The CDR3 nucleotides read TGTGCCAGCAGCTTAGAAGGGGCCGGCGGCTATACGCAGTATTTT. Variable domain in full (rest from reference TRBV7-2 and TRBJ2-3): GAGVSQSPSNKVTEKGKDVELRCDPISGHTALYWYRQSLGQGLEFLIYFQGNSAPDKSGLPSDRFSAERTGGSVSTLTIQRTQQEDSAVYLCASSLEGAGGYTQYFGPGTRLTVL.

The rearrangement uses TRBV4-3 and TRBJ1-4; D not resolved. The CDR3 loop spans 15 amino acids. Germline values: CDR1 LGHNA, CDR2 YSLEER. Between the trimmed V and J ends, which lost 1 base and 3 bases, there was a span of 9 bases. The CDR3 region is CASSQVAAPNEKLFF. The DNA of the CDR3 is TGCGCCAGCAGCCAAGTGGCAGCCCCTAATGAAAAACTGTTTTTT.

The chain recombines TRBV7-8 with TRBJ1-4, with TRBD1 matching over 7 bases. Germline-derived CDR1 and CDR2 are SGHVS and FQNEAQ. Trimming at V came to 4 bases and at J to 7 bases, leaving 6 bases not matched to a gene. This CDR3 contains 14 residues. The CDR3 DNA follows: TGTGCCAGCAGCTCCGACAGGGTGGTTGAAAAACTGTTTTTT. This translates into CASSSDRVVEKLFF. Using reference TRBV7-8 and TRBJ1-4 for the parts outside the CDR3, the full variable domain is GAGVSQSPRYKVAKRGQDVALRCDPISGHVSLFWYQQALGQGPEFLTYFQNEAQLDKSGLPSDRFFAERPEGSVSTLKIQRTQQEDSAVYLCASSSDRVVEKLFFGSGTQLSVL.

This chain connects TRBV3-1 to TRBJ1-4; a possible D gene is TRBD1 (5 bases). Germline V gene data show CDR1 as LGHDT and CDR2 as YNNKEL (reference sequence). This CDR3 has 15 amino acids. The germline V and J ends were trimmed by 4 bases and 6 bases, with 15 bases remaining between them. The CDR3 reads CASSLYSSGYEKLFF. CDR3 DNA: TGTGCCAGCAGCCTCTACTCTTCAGGGTATGAAAAACTGTTTTTT.

The V gene is TRBV10-3, the J gene TRBJ1-3, with D unresolved. Between the trimmed V and J ends, which lost 7 bases and 0 bases, there was a span of 7 bases. The CDR3 has 13 amino acids. Germline V gene lookup returns CDR1 ENHRY and CDR2 SYGVKD. In DNA, the CDR3 is TGTGCCATCAAAGGAGACTCTGGAAACACCATATATTTT. Its translation: CAIKGDSGNTIYF.

The V call is TRBV7-9, the J call TRBJ2-6; 7 bases map to TRBD2. After removal of 5 bases from V and 0 bases from J, the junction contained 1 base not matched to a gene. The CDR3 loop spans 15 amino acids. Germline V lookup: CDR1 SEHNR, CDR2 FQNEAQ (reference sequence). CDR3: CASSQRGSGANVLTF. The CDR3 DNA reads TGTGCCAGCAGCCAGCGGGGCTCTGGGGCCAACGTCCTGACTTTC.

The chain is built from TRBV28 and TRBJ1-4, with no clear D. V was cut by 3 bases and J by 0 bases, with 5 bases left in between. From germline, CDR1 is MDHEN and CDR2 SYDVKM. The CDR3 is made up of 14 amino acids. In DNA, the CDR3 is TGTGCCAGCAGTTTCGTAGCAACTAATGAAAAACTGTTTTTT. It is translated as CASSFVATNEKLFF.

V is TRBV15 and J is TRBJ1-1; D is ambiguous. This CDR3 comprises 19 residues. In germline, CDR1 is LNHNV, CDR2 YYDKDF (reference sequence). The V end was cut by 9 bases, the J end by 1 base, with 30 bases between. CDR3 loop: CATGDATDPREGRNTEAFF. For the CDR3, the DNA is TGTGCCACTGGGGATGCCACTGACCCTAGGGAAGGGCGGAACACTGAAGCTTTCTTT.

This clonotype was observed a handful of times. V usage is TRBV6-2 or TRBV6-3 and J usage is TRBJ2-1; 8 bases match TRBD2. The germline V gene has CDR1 MNHEY and CDR2 SVGEGT. V shed 8 bases and J 4 bases; nucleotides not matched to a gene: 7. The length of the CDR3 is 14 residues. CDR3 nucleotide sequence: TGTGCCAGCGACCGGCGGGGGGTGTACAATGAGCAGTTCTTC. Translating gives CASDRRGVYNEQFF.

The J gene is TRBJ2-5, the V gene TRBV4-1, with a possible D match to TRBD1 (6 bases). The DNA end is more similar to TRBJ2-1, so the J call may be wrong. The germline gives CDR1 MGHRA, CDR2 YSYEKL. The CDR3 is 16 residues long. CDR3 nucleotides: TGCGCCAGCAGCCTAACCGGGACAACCCATTACAATGAGCAGTTCTTC. It encodes CASSLTGTTHYNEQFF.

The rearrangement links TRBV9 to TRBJ2-1; the D gene is possibly TRBD2 (6 bases). V was cut by 1 base and J by 3 bases, with 11 bases left in between. Germline V lookup: CDR1 SGDLS, CDR2 YYNGEE. This CDR3 spans 15 amino acids. In nucleotides, the CDR3 is TGTGCCAGCAGCGTATGGGGGGTTTACTACAATGAGCAGTTCTTC. Translated: CASSVWGVYYNEQFF.

This chain uses TRBV25-1 with TRBJ2-7; D gene unclear. Trimming took off 4 bases at V and 10 bases at J, with 8 bases between the two ends. This CDR3 comprises 10 residues. The V gene's germline CDR1 is MGHDK and CDR2 SYGVNS. The DNA of the CDR3 is TGTGCCAGCAGTGGGAGCAGCCAGTACTTC. This codes for CASSGSSQYF.

This clonotype came up a few times. J is TRBJ1-5 and V is TRBV28, with unresolved D. The germline CDR1 and CDR2 sequences are MDHEN and SYDVKM. The CDR3 is made up of 14 amino acids. V lost 2 bases and J 4 bases, leaving 9 bases between the germline ends. The CDR3 DNA reads TGTGCCAGCAGTTTAGTGACACCTAATCAGCCCCAGCATTTT. Translation gives CASSLVTPNQPQHF.

As for this clonotype: At one boundary the junction diverges from the germline segment, which might be a read error. This sequence joins TRBV3-1 and TRBJ1-2, with 8 nucleotides matching TRBD1. The CDR3 sequence is 16 residues long. Per germline, CDR1 LGHDT and CDR2 YNNKEL (reference sequence). CDR3 bases: TGTGCCAGCAGCAATGACCGGGACAGGACCTACTATGGCCACACCTTC. Translation: CASSNDRDRTYYGHTF.

The chain combines TRBV12-3 or TRBV12-4 with TRBJ1-2; 8 bases are a match to TRBD1. After removal of 4 bases from V and 3 bases from J, the junction contained 4 bases not matched to a gene. This CDR3 region has 14 residues. CDR3 loop: CASSSTGDHYGYTF. The CDR3 nucleotides read TGTGCCAGCAGTTCGACAGGGGATCACTATGGCTACACCTTC.

About this clonotype: One junction end disagrees with the germline gene, perhaps due to a read error. The chain has TRBV7-8 and TRBJ1-6; D gene ambiguous. The CDR3 runs to 19 residues. Looked up from germline, CDR1 is SGHVS and CDR2 is FQNEAQ. As DNA, the CDR3 is TGTGCCAGCAGCTCATATCCTCAAGGGTCCGATCGCGGTAATTCACCCCCCCACTTT. This encodes CASSSYPQGSDRGNSPPHF.

The sample holds many counts of this clonotype. The chain links TRBV9 to TRBJ1-1, with D tentatively TRBD1 (5 bases). Germline CDR1 SGDLS, CDR2 YYNGEE. The V gene lost 2 bases and the J gene lost 1 base, with 6 bases spanning the gap. The length of the CDR3 is 13 residues. The chain's CDR3 is CASSVTGNTEAFF. The CDR3 DNA follows: TGTGCCAGCAGCGTCACAGGGAACACTGAAGCTTTCTTT.